This is a list of T cell receptor beta chains from one sample in a study of cytomegalovirus exposure and HLA in healthy donors. Some clones are missing from TCRdb's copy, which holds only in-frame ones; the method was immunoSEQ multiplex PCR. The table has approximately 27,000 clones, just under 70% seen once. Specimen: PBMCs. Receptor source: a woman aged 50 to 60 in good health and CMV-seronegative. Both conserved end residues are part of each CDR3. Fields, in order: D gene, V gene, clone size, J gene, CDR3 DNA, CDR3 protein. The D gene is left open where the match is weak. Clone size appears in some rows only: once, few, many, or a class for an expanded clone.

-	TRBV20-1	-	TRBJ1-2	TGCAGTGTCCTGGGGGCTTTCGGCTACACCTTC	CSVLGAFGYTF
-	TRBV28	-	TRBJ2-5	TGTGCCAGCAGATTAAGATACGGGGTGCAAGAGACCCAGTACTTC	CASRLRYGVQETQYF
TRBD1	TRBV7-8	-	TRBJ1-2	TGTGCCAGCAGCTTAGCCGACAGGGGGGATGGCTACACCTTC	CASSLADRGDGYTF
TRBD1	TRBV2	-	TRBJ2-3	TGTGCCATTTCCGGGACAGGGGCAGATACGCAGTATTTT	CAISGTGADTQYF
-	TRBV4-1	-	TRBJ1-2	TGCGCCAGCAGCCCCTCTGACAGGAACTATGGCTACACCTTC	CASSPSDRNYGYTF
TRBD1	TRBV5-4	few	TRBJ1-2	TGTGCCAGCAGGATATCCGGGACAGGAATAGACACCTTC	CASRISGTGIDTF
-	TRBV28	-	TRBJ2-1	TGTGCCAGCAGTTTAGGAGGGGCAGGGGGCTACAATGAGCAGTTCTTC	CASSLGGAGGYNEQFF
-	TRBV7-9	-	TRBJ1-4	TGTGCCAGCAGTTATCGGGGAAATGAAAAACTGTTTTTT	CASSYRGNEKLFF
-	TRBV29-1	-	TRBJ2-7	TGCAGCGTTGAAGGTGGAGGAGGGGGCGATGAGCAGTACTTC	CSVEGGGGGDEQYF
-	TRBV7-2	-	TRBJ2-1	TGTGCCAGCAGCTCCAGGGCGGGATCAGGTGAGCAGTTCTTC	CASSSRAGSGEQFF
-	TRBV5-8	-	TRBJ2-7	TGTGCCAGCAGCTTGGCCAGGGTCGAGCAGTACTTC	CASSLARVEQYF
TRBD1	TRBV25-1	-	TRBJ1-5	TGTGCCAGCAGGCAATCCGGGACAGGGGAGGATCAGCCCCAGCATTTT	CASRQSGTGEDQPQHF
TRBD1	TRBV11-1	-	TRBJ2-2	TGTGCCAGCAGCTTATCAGGGGGCACCGGGGAGCTGTTTTTT	CASSLSGGTGELFF
-	TRBV28	-	TRBJ1-1	TGTGCCAGCAGTCCACGGGGTAACACTGAAGCTTTCTTT	CASSPRGNTEAFF
-	TRBV5-4	few	TRBJ1-1	TGTGCCAGCAGCTCACAGGGGAACACTGAAGCTTTCTTT	CASSSQGNTEAFF
TRBD1	TRBV6-5	-	TRBJ1-6	TGTGCCAGCAGGGAGACAGGGGGGTCACCCCTCCACTTT	CASRETGGSPLHF
-	TRBV6-1	-	TRBJ1-3	TGTGCCAGCAGTGAGAGAGGGAATTTGCGTAACACCATATATTTT	CASSERGNLRNTIYF
TRBD1	TRBV5-1	-	TRBJ1-4	TGCGCCAGCAGCCTCGGGACAGGGTTAAATGAAAAACTGTTTTTT	CASSLGTGLNEKLFF
-	TRBV6-1	-	TRBJ2-5	TGTGCCAGCAGTGAATTTCGCGGGGTTGAGACCCAGTACTTC	CASSEFRGVETQYF
-	TRBV29-1	-	TRBJ2-3	TGCAGCGTTGTCGAGGATACAGATACGCAGTATTTT	CSVVEDTDTQYF
TRBD1	TRBV29-1	once	TRBJ1-2	TGCAGCGTTGTGCCAACCGCGGGACAGGGGGACGTGGATGGCTACACCTTC	CSVVPTAGQGDVDGYTF
TRBD2	TRBV14	-	TRBJ2-7	TGTGCCAGCAGCCAAGAACTAGCGGGTGAGCAGTACTTC	CASSQELAGEQYF
-	TRBV15	-	TRBJ2-6	TGTGCCACCAGCGGCGGATTACAGGGCTTCGGGGCCAACGTCCTGACTTTC	CATSGGLQGFGANVLTF
TRBD2	TRBV6-1	-	TRBJ2-7	TGTGCCAGCGGAAAGGGACTAGCTTACGAGCAGTACTTC	CASGKGLAYEQYF
TRBD1	TRBV11-1	-	TRBJ2-7	TGTGCCAGCAGCTTAACAGGGGATCTGAACGAGCAGTACTTC	CASSLTGDLNEQYF
-	TRBV2	few	TRBJ1-4	TGTGCCAGCAGAGTCGGAGTAATGACGGAAAAACTGTTTTTT	CASRVGVMTEKLFF
TRBD2	TRBV5-4	-	TRBJ2-1	TGTGCCAGCAGCGCGGGACTAGCGGGAGTATCCTACAATGAGCAGTTCTTC	CASSAGLAGVSYNEQFF
-	TRBV5-6	-	TRBJ1-5	TGTGCCAGCAGTTATAGACTGACCCTCAATCAGCCCCAGCATTTT	CASSYRLTLNQPQHF
TRBD1	TRBV2	-	TRBJ1-1	TGTGCCAGCATGAGGGGGCCATCCACTGAAGCTTTCTTT	CASMRGPSTEAFF
-	TRBV5-1	-	TRBJ2-1	TGCGCCAGCAGCTTGGGGCAGGGCCACGATGAGCAGTTCTTC	CASSLGQGHDEQFF
-	TRBV2	-	TRBJ1-4	TGTGCCAGCAGTGAAGGTGCTTTTGGCGGGGCAGGTGAAAAACTGTTTTTT	CASSEGAFGGAGEKLFF
-	TRBV7-2	few	TRBJ2-3	TGTGCCAGCCGCCTAGCCATGCAACACACAGATACGCAGTATTTT	CASRLAMQHTDTQYF
-	TRBV10-3	-	TRBJ1-2	TGTGCCGTCAGTGATTCCCTCCAGGGAGGAGGCACCTTC	CAVSDSLQGGGTF
TRBD1	TRBV25-1	-	TRBJ1-5	TGTGCCAGCAGAGCGACAGGGGGGTATAGCAATCAGCCCCAGCATTTT	CASRATGGYSNQPQHF
TRBD1	TRBV5-1	-	TRBJ1-5	TGCGCCAGCAGCCCCACGGACAGGGAGGATCAGCCCCAGCATTTT	CASSPTDREDQPQHF
TRBD2	TRBV29-1	-	TRBJ2-3	TGCAGCGTTGAGGGGGGAGGGGAAGATACGCAGTATTTT	CSVEGGGEDTQYF
TRBD1	TRBV2	-	TRBJ1-1	TGTGCCAGCAGAGGGGACAGGGAACAAGCTTTCTTT	CASRGDREQAFF
TRBD1	TRBV2	-	TRBJ1-5	TGTGCCAGCAGTACAGGGGTCAATCAGCCCCAGCATTTT	CASSTGVNQPQHF
-	TRBV4-1	-	TRBJ1-3	TGCGCCAGCAGCCAAGTGACAGTCTCTGGAAACACCATATATTTT	CASSQVTVSGNTIYF
-	TRBV14	-	TRBJ1-2	TGTGCCAGCAGCCAAGAGGAGGCAGGGAGGTACTATGGCTACACCTTC	CASSQEEAGRYYGYTF